The rows below give T cell receptor beta chains drawn from one sample of a study of OX40 agonist ivuxolimab in advanced cancers. Method: immunoSEQ multiplex PCR; TCRdb's copy keeps in-frame clones and lacks some. The sample records roughly 61,000 clones, 75% to 90% being singletons. This sample comprised CD4+ or CD8+ T cells sorted from blood, obtained in a trial of the OX40 agonist ivuxolimab. These receptors were taken from an adult with an advanced solid tumor such as melanoma, head and neck, liver or kidney cancer. Each CDR3 is given with its conserved first and last residue. The D gene is left open where the match is weak. Size is omitted from some rows. Given values are once, few, many or a class for expanded clones.

J	D	length	size	V	DNA	CDR3
TRBJ1-4	.	13	.	TRBV29-1	TGCAGCGTGGAAGAGGGCACTCGAGAAAAACTGTTTTTT	CSVEEGTREKLFF
TRBJ2-7	.	14	.	TRBV6-5	TGTGCCAGCAGCCTCGACAGTTCCTCCTACGAGCAGTACTTC	CASSLDSSSYEQYF
TRBJ2-7	.	12	.	TRBV6-1	TGTGCCAGCAGCAGGGGTCTCTACGAGCAGTACTTC	CASSRGLYEQYF
TRBJ1-1	.	16	.	TRBV5-1	TGCGCCAGCAGCTTGGCTACGTCCAGGGAGAGCACTGAAGCTTTCTTT	CASSLATSRESTEAFF
TRBJ2-4	.	17	.	TRBV5-1	TGCGCCAGCAGCCCTCAGGTAGGGGGGACGTCAGGAAACATTCAGTACTTC	CASSPQVGGTSGNIQYF
TRBJ2-7	.	11	.	TRBV28	TGTGCCAGCAGTTCCCTGAGGGAGCAGTACTTC	CASSSLREQYF
TRBJ2-7	TRBD2	14	.	TRBV10-2	TGCGCCACCGAGGCCGGGACTAGCAAGAACGAGCAGTACTTC	CATEAGTSKNEQYF
TRBJ2-2	TRBD2	19	once	TRBV5-6	TGTGCCAGCAGCTCGGCCCTTACTAGCGGGGGCTTGGGGACCGGGGAGCTGTTTTTT	CASSSALTSGGLGTGELFF
TRBJ2-7	.	14	.	TRBV28	TGTGCCAGCAGTTTAGGGGGGAAAGGCTACGAGCAGTACTTC	CASSLGGKGYEQYF
TRBJ1-6	.	10	.	TRBV20-1	TGCAGTGCATGGGGGACACCCCTCCACTTT	CSAWGTPLHF
TRBJ1-4	.	13	.	TRBV28	TGTGCCAGCATCGCAGGCTTCAATGAAAAACTGTTTTTT	CASIAGFNEKLFF
TRBJ1-2	TRBD1	15	.	TRBV6-5	TGTGCCAGCAGTTACTTCGCCGGGACAGGGAATGGCTACACCTTC	CASSYFAGTGNGYTF
TRBJ1-2	TRBD1	14	.	TRBV27	TGTGCCAGCAAGAGTACGGGACAGGGGGCCGGGTACACCTTC	CASKSTGQGAGYTF
TRBJ1-2	.	14	.	TRBV14	TGTGCCAGCAGCCCGGGCCGGCCGCCCTATGGCTACACCTTC	CASSPGRPPYGYTF
TRBJ2-1	.	18	.	TRBV7-2	TGTGCCAGCAGCTACCTGGCTTACCTGGACACCGGGAGTGGTGAGCAGTTCTTC	CASSYLAYLDTGSGEQFF
TRBJ2-7	.	13	.	TRBV10-3	TGTGCCATCAGTGATGGGACACCCTACGAGCAGTACTTC	CAISDGTPYEQYF
TRBJ2-2	TRBD1	14	once	TRBV29-1	TGCAGCCCCGACCGGCAGGGGGTCACCGGGGAGCTGTTTTTT	CSPDRQGVTGELFF
TRBJ2-1	TRBD1	12	.	TRBV19	TGTGCCAGTAGTAAGGGGGCCAATGAGCAGTTCTTC	CASSKGANEQFF
TRBJ1-4	TRBD1	16	.	TRBV7-6	TGTGCCAGCAGCTTGGGGACAGGGCTAACTAATGAAAAACTGTTTTTT	CASSLGTGLTNEKLFF
TRBJ2-1	TRBD2	17	.	TRBV11-2	TGTGCCAGCAGCTTAGATCTAGGTAGCGGGAGTAATAATGAGCAGTTCTTC	CASSLDLGSGSNNEQFF
TRBJ2-5	.	13	once	TRBV6-8	TGTGCCAGCAGTATCAAGAGACAAGAGACCCAGTACTTC	CASSIKRQETQYF
TRBJ2-7	.	13	.	TRBV7-6	TGTGCCAGCAGCTTCCCGGGTAACTACGAGCAGTACTTC	CASSFPGNYEQYF
TRBJ1-1	TRBD1	15	once	TRBV5-8	TGTGCCAGCAGCTCGCGGACAGGCCGAGGGGCTGAAGCTTTCTTT	CASSSRTGRGAEAFF
TRBJ1-3	.	16	.	TRBV5-1	TGCGCCAGCAGCTTGGGATCGACTACCTCTGGAAACACCATATATTTT	CASSLGSTTSGNTIYF
TRBJ1-2	.	13	.	TRBV28	TGTGCCAGTCTATCCGGGGTATCCTATGGCTACACCTTC	CASLSGVSYGYTF
TRBJ2-7	.	16	.	TRBV7-8	TGTGCCAGCAGCTTAGCGCCCAGGGCCACCCTCTACGAGCAGTACTTC	CASSLAPRATLYEQYF
TRBJ2-2	TRBD2	14	once	TRBV6-5	TGTGCCAGCATGGCTAGCGGGAGTGTCGGGGAGCTGTTTTTT	CASMASGSVGELFF
TRBJ2-7	TRBD2	15	.	TRBV27	TGTGCCAGCATACTAGCGGGAGGCCACTCCTACGAGCAGTACTTC	CASILAGGHSYEQYF
TRBJ1-2	.	13	.	TRBV19	TGTGCCAGTAGATCAGGGTTGGACTATGGCTACACCTTC	CASRSGLDYGYTF